This entry lists 20 T cell receptor beta chains sequenced from one sample in a study of spatial heterogeneity in lung cancer. Study-level findings and limits: Tumoral mutation counts were tracked by counts of expanded intratumoral alpha and beta TCRs.

These receptors have no identified antigens. TCRdb re-analysed the 5' RACE reads in MiXCR, keeping a single row per CDR3 protein. Of several thousand distinct CDR3 sequences in the sample, 11% to 15% were seen once. The time point is: sample taken at primary tumor resection. This material consisted of lung tumor tissue, taken at surgery. The receptors here all came from a female donor with early-stage non-small cell lung cancer.

The chain is built from TRBV3-1 and TRBJ2-2; D not certain. This CDR3 spans 15 amino acids. CDR1 and CDR2 (germline): LGHDT, YNNKEL (reference sequence). Trimming took off 0 bases at V and 2 bases at J, with 7 bases between the two ends. CDR3 DNA sequence: TGTGCCAGCAGCCAAGATCCCGGTAACACCGGGGAGCTGTTTTTT. It specifies CASSQDPGNTGELFF.

This clonotype is labeled medium-sized. This chain connects TRBV18 to TRBJ1-5, with 7 positions matching TRBD1. The CDR3 extends over 18 amino acids. CDR1 and CDR2 (germline): KGHSH, LQKENI. The V gene end was trimmed by 1 base and the J gene end by 0 bases; junction bases not matched to a gene: 9. CDR3 protein: CASSPRPVTGNSNQPQHF. CDR3 DNA: TGTGCCAGCTCACCACGGCCAGTGACAGGGAATAGCAATCAGCCCCAGCATTTT.

The chain employs TRBV5-5 and TRBJ2-7, with TRBD1 matching 9 bases. V dropped 4 bases and J dropped 7; count of bases not matched to a gene: 3. The CDR3 covers 12 residues. Germline values: CDR1 SGHKS, CDR2 YYEKEE (reference sequence). This chain's CDR3 is CASSGTGNEQYF. The CDR3 bases are TGTGCCAGCAGCGGGACAGGGAATGAGCAGTACTTC. Complete variable domain (other parts from reference TRBV5-5 and TRBJ2-7): DAGVTQSPTHLIKTRGQQVTLRCSPISGHKSVSWYQQVLGQGPQFIFQYYEKEERGRGNFPDRFSARQFPNYSSELNVNALLLGDSALYLCASSGTGNEQYFGPGTRLTVT.

By proportion, this clonotype is medium-sized. The chain uses TRBV7-9 and TRBJ2-7, with D possibly being TRBD2 (5 bases). With 5 bases removed from V and 4 bases from J, the gap between germline ends came to 21 bases. The CDR3 covers 16 residues. Germline V lookup: CDR1 SEHNR, CDR2 FQNEAQ (reference sequence). CDR3 amino acids: CASSRNPMRVGYEQYF. The CDR3 DNA reads as TGTGCCAGCAGCCGTAATCCGATGAGGGTGGGGTACGAGCAGTACTTC.

By sample share, this clonotype is medium-sized. V usage is TRBV24-1 and J usage is TRBJ1-4; TRBD1 is a possible D gene (5 bases). The CDR3 runs to 18 residues. The germline V and J ends were trimmed by 1 base and 5 bases, with 19 bases remaining between them. Germline CDR1 is KGHDR and CDR2 is SFDVKD. CDR3 sequence (DNA): TGTGCCACCAGTGATTTCGACAGTCGTCCCCACCAAAATGAAAAACTGTTTTTT. The encoded protein is CATSDFDSRPHQNEKLFF.

Within the sample, this clonotype is medium-sized. J is TRBJ2-3 and V is TRBV28; 8 positions agree with TRBD2. Unmatched junction bases numbered 7, after V lost 7 bases and J lost 4 bases. Germline CDR1 is MDHEN and CDR2 is SYDVKM. The CDR3 has 14 amino acids. The CDR3 region is CASNERGSADTQYF. CDR3 DNA sequence: TGTGCCAGCAACGAGCGGGGGTCAGCAGATACGCAGTATTTT.

This clonotype was found many times. The chain is built from TRBV20-1 and TRBJ2-1; 8 nucleotides line up with TRBD2. With 3 bases clipped from V and 5 bases from J, the junction kept 9 bases outside the gene matches. Germline V gene sequence: CDR1 DFQATT, CDR2 SNEGSKA (reference sequence). The CDR3 is 15 residues long. The chain's CDR3 is CSASGSGGSNNEQFF. Written as DNA, the CDR3 is TGCAGTGCTAGCGGAAGCGGGGGTTCGAACAATGAGCAGTTCTTC.

This clonotype has at least ten counts. This sequence joins TRBV20-1 and TRBJ2-5, with D possibly TRBD2 on 6 matching bases. The V end lost 4 bases, the J end lost 0 bases, and 9 bases lay between the germline ends. The CDR3 extends over 13 amino acids. Germline V gene data show CDR1 as DFQATT and CDR2 as SNEGSKA (reference sequence). The CDR3 DNA follows: TGCAGTGCTACGGGGGAGGACCAAGAGACCCAGTACTTC. It translates to CSATGEDQETQYF.

Judged by abundance, this clonotype is medium-sized. The chain combines TRBV5-1 with TRBJ1-6, with TRBD1 matching 7 bases. The CDR3 covers 16 residues. CDR1 is SGHRS, CDR2 YFSETQ, per germline. V lost 0 bases to trimming and J lost 5 bases; unmatched junction nucleotides: 5. In nucleotides, the CDR3 is TGCGCCAGCAGCTTGGTACCCGGGACAGATAATTCACCCCTCCACTTT. As protein: CASSLVPGTDNSPLHF.

This clonotype was picked up many times. The chain joins TRBV7-2 to TRBJ1-4; a possible D gene is TRBD1 (5 bases). CDR1 is SGHTA, CDR2 FQGNSA, per germline. The CDR3 runs to 14 residues. With 5 bases removed from V and 6 bases from J, the gap between germline ends came to 13 bases. CDR3 DNA: TGTGCCAGCAGCCTTCGATGGGGGGATGAAAAACTGTTTTTT. This codes for CASSLRWGDEKLFF.

This clonotype was counted many times. The chain is built from TRBV28 and TRBJ2-4; D gene uncertain. The CDR3 spans 16 residues. Trimming shortened V by 2 bases and J by 1 base, and 12 bases separated the two germline ends. The germline V gene has CDR1 MDHEN and CDR2 SYDVKM. Here the CDR3 reads CASSLGQWMAKNIQYF. CDR3 DNA sequence: TGTGCCAGCAGTTTAGGGCAGTGGATGGCCAAAAACATTCAGTACTTC.

This clonotype was counted ten times or more. This chain links TRBV27 with TRBJ1-1; TRBD1 is a possible D gene (6 bases). CDR1 is MNHEY, CDR2 SMNVEV, per germline (reference sequence). This CDR3 comprises 15 residues. V lost 5 bases to trimming and J lost 2 bases, with 15 bases between them. The CDR3: CASSPPDRPNTEAFF. CDR3 coding DNA: TGTGCCAGCAGTCCGCCCGACAGGCCTAACACTGAAGCTTTCTTT.

The genes are TRBV26 and TRBJ1-1; the table calls TRBD1, which could not be checked here. TRBV26 is tagged as a pseudogene. The CDR3 consists of 14 residues. In DNA form, the CDR3 reads TGTGCCAGCAGTTCCTCCAGGGTGAACACTGAAGCTTTCTTT. Its translation is CASSSSRVNTEAFF.

This clonotype occurred many times. This chain connects TRBV12-3 or TRBV12-4 to TRBJ2-1; TRBD2 aligns across 7 bases. This CDR3 has 14 amino acids. Unmatched junction bases numbered 1, after V lost 1 base and J lost 4 bases. The CDR3 bases are TGTGCCAGCAGTTTAGGGCGGGGGTACAATGAGCAGTTCTTC. Its protein is CASSLGRGYNEQFF.

This clonotype was observed many times. This chain connects TRBV5-1 to TRBJ1-1; no definite D call. The CDR3 is 15 amino acids. The V gene's germline CDR1 is SGHRS and CDR2 YFSETQ. The V end was cut by 0 bases, the J end by 4 bases, with 13 bases between. CDR3 in amino acids: CASSLALSTSTEAFF. CDR3 DNA sequence: TGCGCCAGCAGCTTGGCGTTATCTACGAGCACTGAAGCTTTCTTT.

The table lists this clonotype with many counts. V is TRBV6-2 or TRBV6-3 and J is TRBJ1-4, with a tentative D call TRBD1 (5 bases). V dropped 8 bases and J dropped 8 bases, with 18 bases sitting between them. This CDR3 spans 14 amino acids. The germline CDR1 and CDR2 sequences are MNHEY and SVGEGT. CDR3 region: CASSPGPPREKLFF. The CDR3, as DNA: TGTGCCAGCTCTCCGGGACCCCCAAGGGAAAAACTGTTTTTT.

This clonotype was detected many times. CDR3 coding DNA: TGCAGTGCTAGATCGCGGGACCAGGGGGGAAAACTGTTTTTT. Translated: CSARSRDQGGKLFF. V usage is TRBV20-1 and J usage is TRBJ1-4, with TRBD1 matching 7 bases. Germline CDR1 DFQATT, CDR2 SNEGSKA (reference sequence). This CDR3 is built from 14 residues. Trimming removed 2 bases from V and 10 bases from J; junction bases left unmatched: 10.

This clonotype is medium-sized by share. The genes are TRBV5-1 and TRBJ1-1; D is perhaps TRBD1 (6 bases). Trimming removed 3 bases at V and 3 bases at J, with 15 bases between. This CDR3 spans 15 amino acids. Germline CDR1 is SGHRS and CDR2 is YFSETQ. In DNA, the CDR3 is TGCGCCAGCAGCTCCCCCGAACAGGGACACACTGAAGCTTTCTTT. Amino acids: CASSSPEQGHTEAFF.

Many counts were recorded for this clonotype. The chain is built from TRBV20-1 and TRBJ2-7; 11 positions match TRBD2. V lost 5 bases and J lost 1; bases outside the gene matches: 4. This CDR3 is built from 14 residues. Per germline, CDR1 DFQATT and CDR2 SNEGSKA (reference sequence). CDR3 region: CSAAGTSGSYEQYF. The CDR3 bases are TGCAGTGCTGCCGGGACTAGCGGATCCTACGAGCAGTACTTC.

This clonotype came up many times. The chain combines TRBV5-6 with TRBJ2-1, with D perhaps matching TRBD2 (7 bases). CDR1 SGHDT and CDR2 YYEEEE come from the germline V gene. The CDR3 is 15 amino acids. The V end lost 0 bases, the J end lost 6 bases, and 13 bases lay between the germline ends. DNA of the CDR3: TGTGCCAGCAGCTTGGTCGGGGGGCCCCCCAATGAGCAGTTCTTC. Encoded protein: CASSLVGGPPNEQFF.